This paragraph reports one T cell receptor beta chain. The entry originates in a study of blood T cell repertoires in COVID-19. Background on the study: Acute-phase and convalescent COVID-19 samples originated in the United States, Italy and Spain. Sources were T cells, B-cell-depleted T cells, or PBMCs; the material itself was cDNA or gDNA.

In the original workflow: Reference gene primers were amplified, and this amplification served to estimate nucleated cell counts. TCRdb's table, derived via immunoSEQ multiplex PCR, lists solely in-frame clones and lacks some. Clonal size and the V and J genes are those of that table, whereas D and trimming came from the DNA. Of over 200,000 clones detected, approximately 83% appear once; the ten largest clones hold approximately 4.8%. Germline CDR1 reads LNHDA; CDR2 reads SQIVND (reference sequence). V dropped 6 bases and J dropped 0 bases, with 21 bases sitting between them. The CDR3 runs to 18 residues.

Sequenced material: peripheral blood. The chain recombines TRBV19 with TRBJ1-3; D is possibly TRBD1 (6 bases). This clonotype originated in a man aged 45-60 years with active or convalescent COVID-19. CDR3 residues: CASSPAKTGSFSGNTIYF. DNA of the CDR3: TGTGCCAGTAGCCCCGCAAAGACAGGTTCCTTCTCTGGAAACACCATATATTTT.